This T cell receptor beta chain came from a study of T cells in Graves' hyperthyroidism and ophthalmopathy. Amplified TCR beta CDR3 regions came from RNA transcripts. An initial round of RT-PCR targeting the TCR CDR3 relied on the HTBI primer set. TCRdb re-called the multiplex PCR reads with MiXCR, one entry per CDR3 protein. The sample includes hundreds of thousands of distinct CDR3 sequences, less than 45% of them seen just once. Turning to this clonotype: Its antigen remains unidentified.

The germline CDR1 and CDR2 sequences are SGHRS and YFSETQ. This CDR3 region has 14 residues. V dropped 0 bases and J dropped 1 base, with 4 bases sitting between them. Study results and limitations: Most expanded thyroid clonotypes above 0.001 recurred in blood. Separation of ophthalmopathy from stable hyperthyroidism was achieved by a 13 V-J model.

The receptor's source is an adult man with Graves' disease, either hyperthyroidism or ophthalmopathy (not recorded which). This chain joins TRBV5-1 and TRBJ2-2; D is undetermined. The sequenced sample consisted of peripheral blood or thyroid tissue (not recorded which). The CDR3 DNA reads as TGCGCCAGCAGCTTGGAGGAGAACACCGGGGAGCTGTTTTTT. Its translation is CASSLEENTGELFF.